One and the same sample provided the 24 T cell receptor beta chains below, sequenced in a study of blood T cell repertoires in COVID-19. Profiling relied on immunoSEQ multiplex PCR, and the TCRdb table lists in-frame clones only, not all of them. The profile shows roughly 170,000 clones, 84% of them singletons. The sequenced sample consisted of peripheral blood. The receptor source for this set is a man aged 40-55 years who had recovered from COVID-19.

This clone appeared a single time. The chain employs TRBV27 and TRBJ1-2; the D gene is possibly TRBD1 (5 bases). The CDR3 length is 16 residues. Trimming removed 6 bases at V and 2 bases at J, with 19 bases between. The germline V gene has CDR1 MNHEY and CDR2 SMNVEV (reference sequence). CDR3 DNA: TGTGCCAGCAGACCAGTTGCCTCTGCAGGGAACTATGGCTACACCTTC. Translating gives CASRPVASAGNYGYTF.

The chain carries TRBV30 and TRBJ2-3, with 8 bases matching TRBD1. Germline CDR1 and CDR2: GTSNPN and SVGIG (reference sequence). After removal of 3 bases from V and 1 base from J, the junction contained 9 bases not matched to a gene. The CDR3 runs 16 residues. The CDR3 loop is CAWRGIGQGRTDTQYF. CDR3 coding DNA: TGTGCCTGGAGGGGGATCGGACAGGGCCGCACAGATACGCAGTATTTT.

The chain joins TRBV4-2 to TRBJ2-3; D is perhaps TRBD2 (5 bases). CDR3 size: 16 residues. Trimming removed 4 bases at V and 2 bases at J, with 16 bases between. Germline V gene data show CDR1 as LGHNA and CDR2 as YNFKEQ. The CDR3 region has the DNA TGTGCCAGCAGCCTTCAGACCGGACTCCACACAGATACGCAGTATTTT. This encodes CASSLQTGLHTDTQYF.

This clone was seen more than once but under ten times. The chain uses TRBV10-3 and TRBJ1-5; 8 bases are a match to TRBD1. V lost 0 bases and J lost 4; bases outside the gene matches: 2. The germline V gene encodes CDR1 ENHRY and CDR2 SYGVKD. The CDR3 extends over 15 amino acids. The CDR3 reads CAISESTGANQPQHF. In DNA form, the CDR3 reads TGTGCCATCAGTGAGTCGACAGGGGCGAATCAGCCCCAGCATTTT.

J is TRBJ1-2 and V is TRBV5-4, with TRBD1 matching over 9 bases. CDR3 length equals 15 residues. The V and J ends lost 4 bases and 2 bases, in that order; junction bases with no gene match: 6. Germline CDR1 SGHNT, CDR2 YYREEE (reference sequence). The CDR3: CASSPGTGRNYGYTF. CDR3 bases: TGTGCCAGCAGCCCGGGGACAGGGCGCAACTATGGCTACACCTTC.

The chain is built from TRBV6-5 and TRBJ2-3; 8 bases line up with TRBD1. Germline V CDR1 and CDR2: MNHEY, SVGAGI. The CDR3 is 14 amino acids. The V segment lost 7 bases and the J segment 6 bases; nucleotides outside the gene matches: 9. This CDR3 is CASTPRTGTDTQYF. CDR3 coding DNA: TGTGCCAGCACCCCACGGACAGGGACTGATACGCAGTATTTT.

V is TRBV11-2 and J is TRBJ2-1, with a tentative D call TRBD2 (7 bases). CDR3 length equals 16 residues. The ends were cut back, 5 bases at V and 1 base at J, with 15 bases in the middle. Germline loops: CDR1 SGHAT, CDR2 FQNNGV. In DNA, the CDR3 is TGTGCCAGCAGCGGGGGGGGCCCAGGGTCCTACAATGAGCAGTTCTTC. This codes for CASSGGGPGSYNEQFF.

The J gene is TRBJ2-1, the V gene TRBV7-3; D call uncertain. This CDR3 is built from 14 residues. The ends were cut back, 5 bases at V and 3 bases at J, with 11 bases in the middle. CDR1 is SGHTA, CDR2 FQGTGA, per germline. CDR3 DNA sequence: TGTGCCAGCAGCCTTAGTACGGGCTACAATGAGCAGTTCTTC. It codes for CASSLSTGYNEQFF.

The table lists this clone with a few counts. This chain links TRBV5-1 with TRBJ2-3, with 10 bases fitting TRBD1. CDR3 length: 18 residues. V was clipped by 2 bases and J by 5 bases; unmatched bases: 14. CDR1 and CDR2 (germline): SGHRS, YFSETQ. The CDR3 here is CASSLVPGQGLEGDTQYF. The CDR3 DNA sequence: TGCGCCAGCAGCTTAGTCCCGGGACAGGGGCTCGAGGGAGATACGCAGTATTTT.

The V gene is TRBV7-9, the J gene TRBJ2-3, with no clear D. The CDR3 runs to 13 residues. Looked up from germline, CDR1 is SEHNR and CDR2 is FQNEAQ (reference sequence). V lost 8 bases and J 4 bases, leaving 13 bases between the germline ends. This chain's CDR3 is CASSWSVSDTQYF. DNA of the CDR3: TGTGCCAGCTCTTGGTCGGTCTCAGATACGCAGTATTTT.

The rearrangement joins TRBV3-1 (or the pseudogene TRBV3-2) to TRBJ2-3, with D possibly matching TRBD2 (6 bases). The V gene's germline CDR1 is LGHDT and CDR2 YNNKEL (reference sequence). The ends were cut back, 5 bases at V and 1 base at J, with 13 bases in the middle. The CDR3 consists of 15 residues. This CDR3 reads CASSRGLPGTDTQYF. CDR3 in DNA: TGTGCCAGCAGCAGGGGACTCCCGGGCACAGATACGCAGTATTTT.

V and J are TRBV27 and TRBJ2-7; D ambiguous. The CDR3 totals 13 residues. The V gene lost 2 bases and the J gene lost 3 bases, with 8 bases spanning the gap. The germline gives CDR1 MNHEY, CDR2 SMNVEV (reference sequence). The CDR3 loop reads CASSLKFGYEQYF. CDR3 coding DNA: TGTGCCAGCAGTTTAAAGTTCGGCTACGAGCAGTACTTC.

The rearrangement uses TRBV6-2 or TRBV6-3 and TRBJ2-3; tentatively, D is TRBD2 (6 bases). The V end lost 2 bases, the J end lost 3 bases, and 18 bases lay between the germline ends. The CDR3 totals 17 residues. The germline V gene encodes CDR1 MNHEY and CDR2 SVGEGT. CDR3: CASSYPEWGEVTDTQYF. CDR3 nucleotide sequence: TGTGCCAGCAGTTACCCAGAATGGGGGGAGGTTACAGATACGCAGTATTTT.

This CDR3 reads CASDVGDGYTF. CDR3 in DNA: TGTGCCAGCGACGTAGGGGATGGCTACACCTTC. The chain has TRBV28 and TRBJ1-2, with a weak D call TRBD1 (5 bases). V dropped 8 bases and J dropped 6 bases, with 10 bases sitting between them. Per the germline V gene, CDR1 is MDHEN and CDR2 is SYDVKM. This CDR3 has 11 amino acids.

The chain employs TRBV4-1 and TRBJ2-1, with a weak D call TRBD2 (6 bases). Per germline, CDR1 MGHRA and CDR2 YSYEKL. The CDR3 length is 14 residues. The V gene lost 4 bases and the J gene lost 7 bases, with 14 bases spanning the gap. The CDR3 reads CASSLQVGGNEQFF. The CDR3 nucleotides are TGCGCCAGCAGCCTCCAGGTAGGAGGGAATGAGCAGTTCTTC.

The genes are TRBV7-3 and TRBJ2-2; D is possibly TRBD1 (6 bases). CDR1 SGHTA and CDR2 FQGTGA come from the germline V gene. The CDR3 sequence is 17 residues long. The V end lost 5 bases, the J end lost 0 bases, and 16 bases lay between the germline ends. Here the CDR3 DNA reads TGTGCCAGCAGCATTCAACCGGACAGTCCGAACACCGGGGAGCTGTTTTTT. Residues: CASSIQPDSPNTGELFF.

CDR3 in DNA: TGCGCCAGCAGCTTGGACAGGGTCCAAGAGACCCAGTACTTC. This translates into CASSLDRVQETQYF. V is TRBV5-1 and J is TRBJ2-5; D may be TRBD1 (6 bases). Germline assignment: CDR1 SGHRS and CDR2 YFSETQ. This CDR3 is 14 amino acids long. V was cut by 0 bases and J by 1 base, with 7 bases left in between.

The chain combines TRBV7-9 with TRBJ2-2, with 15 bases that match TRBD2. CDR1 SEHNR and CDR2 FQNEAQ come from the germline V gene (reference sequence). The CDR3 spans 19 residues. Trimming at V came to 5 bases and at J to 6 bases, leaving 13 bases not matched to a gene. The CDR3 here is CASSLRRTSGRAEAGELFF. CDR3 coding DNA: TGTGCCAGCAGCCTTCGAAGGACTAGCGGGAGGGCGGAGGCCGGGGAGCTGTTTTTT. Full variable domain (outside the CDR3, taken from reference TRBV7-9 and TRBJ2-2): DTGVSQNPRHKITKRGQNVTFRCDPISEHNRLYWYRQTLGQGPEFLTYFQNEAQLEKSRLLSDRFSAERPKGSFSTLEIQRTEQGDSAMYLCASSLRRTSGRAEAGELFFGEGSRLTVL.

The chain has TRBV7-8 and TRBJ2-2; no reliable D call. Germline V CDR1 and CDR2: SGHVS, FQNEAQ. The CDR3 contains 11 residues. Trimming took off 5 bases at V and 7 bases at J, with 5 bases between the two ends. CDR3 sequence: CASSLFGELFF. The CDR3 DNA follows: TGTGCCAGCAGCCTCTTCGGGGAGCTGTTTTTT.

The gene calls are TRBV24-1 and TRBJ2-1, with TRBD2 matching 14 bases. Germline V gene sequence: CDR1 KGHDR, CDR2 SFDVKD. This CDR3 spans 16 amino acids. V lost 4 bases to trimming and J lost 8 bases; unmatched junction nucleotides: 6. The DNA for the CDR3 is TGTGCCACCAGTGAGCCGACTAGCGGGAGGGCACATGAGCAGTTCTTC. It codes for CATSEPTSGRAHEQFF.

The chain recombines TRBV7-3 with TRBJ2-1; 8 bases agree with TRBD2. This CDR3 has 16 amino acids. The ends lost 5 bases at V and 7 bases at J; junction bases unmatched: 13. The germline gives CDR1 SGHTA, CDR2 FQGTGA. For the CDR3, the DNA is TGTGCCAGCAGCCCAATAGTAAGCGGGAGTGGGAATGAGCAGTTCTTC. This codes for CASSPIVSGSGNEQFF.

In nucleotides, the CDR3 is TGTGCCAGCAGCTTGGGGGCTAGCGGGCTGTACGAGCAGTACTTC. Residues: CASSLGASGLYEQYF. The gene calls are TRBV5-6 and TRBJ2-7, with 8 bases fitting TRBD2. The CDR3 loop spans 15 amino acids. CDR1 SGHDT and CDR2 YYEEEE come from the germline V gene. Trimming took 0 bases from V and 4 from J; bases not matched to a gene: 6.

In DNA, the CDR3 is TGCGCCAGCAGCCAAACAGTCTCCTATAATTCACCCCTCCACTTT. Protein sequence: CASSQTVSYNSPLHF. V gene TRBV4-3 combines with J gene TRBJ1-6; D call uncertain. The V end was cut by 2 bases, the J end by 0 bases, with 5 bases between. The CDR3 spans 15 residues. CDR1 LGHNA and CDR2 YSLEER come from the germline V gene.

This clone was seen a single time. This chain joins TRBV30 and TRBJ2-1; D gene ambiguous. The CDR3 has 14 amino acids. The germline gives CDR1 GTSNPN, CDR2 SVGIG (reference sequence). Trimming cost V 0 bases and J 0 bases, with 6 bases left between them. In nucleotides, the CDR3 is TGTGCCTGGAGTGTTGCCAGCTCCTACAATGAGCAGTTCTTC. Its protein product is CAWSVASSYNEQFF. The full variable domain, with the rest looked up from reference TRBV30 and TRBJ2-1, is SQTIHQWPATLVQPVGSPLSLECTVEGTSNPNLYWYRQAAGRGLQLLFYSVGIGQISSEVPQNLSASRPQDRQFILSSKKLLLSDSGFYLCAWSVASSYNEQFFGPGTRLTVL.